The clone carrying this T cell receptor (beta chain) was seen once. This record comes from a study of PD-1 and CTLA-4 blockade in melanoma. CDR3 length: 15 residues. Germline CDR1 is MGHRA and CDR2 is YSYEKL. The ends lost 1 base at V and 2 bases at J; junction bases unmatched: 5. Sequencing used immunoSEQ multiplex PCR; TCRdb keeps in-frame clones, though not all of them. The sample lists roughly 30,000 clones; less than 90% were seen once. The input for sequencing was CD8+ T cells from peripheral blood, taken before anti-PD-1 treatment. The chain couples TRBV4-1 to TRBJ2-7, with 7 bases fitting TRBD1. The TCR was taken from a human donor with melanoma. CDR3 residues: CASSQVTGPAYEQYF. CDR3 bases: TGCGCCAGCAGCCAAGTGACAGGGCCGGCCTACGAGCAGTACTTC.